The rows below give T cell receptor beta chains drawn from one sample of a study of blood T cell repertoires in COVID-19. Measured with immunoSEQ multiplex PCR; TCRdb has only the in-frame clones, and not every one. The repertoire includes roughly 250,000 clones, roughly 90% of them detected once, and around 2% sits in the top ten. Sequenced sample: peripheral blood. The receptors were gathered from a woman aged 40 to 50 who had recovered from COVID-19. The CDR3 runs from the conserved cysteine through the conserved F or W. A D gene is named only where the DNA matches it firmly. Some rows mark clone size as missing; the rest say once, few, many or name a class of expanded clone.

J,D,V,size,DNA,CDR3
TRBJ2-7,TRBD2,TRBV3-1/TRBV3-2,.,TGTGCCAGCAGCCTCCCGGGGGGTAGCGGGTCCTCCTACGAGCAGTACTTC,CASSLPGGSGSSYEQYF
TRBJ2-5,.,TRBV5-4,.,TGTGCCAGCAGCTTGGGACTACTGCAAGAGACCCAGTACTTC,CASSLGLLQETQYF
TRBJ2-7,TRBD1,TRBV28,once,TGTGCCAGCAGTTTTCCCCTACGTCGACAGGGGGCGAGGGAGCAGTACTTC,CASSFPLRRQGAREQYF
TRBJ1-3,.,TRBV6-5,.,TGTGCCAGCAGTTACGACCGGGTCTCTGGAAACACCATATATTTT,CASSYDRVSGNTIYF
TRBJ1-4,.,TRBV4-2,.,TGTGCCAGCAGCCGAAATCGACAGGCTACTAATGAAAAACTGTTTTTT,CASSRNRQATNEKLFF
TRBJ1-2,.,TRBV28,.,TGTGCCAGCTCATCCTGGGCCAAGGGAGCCTATGGCTACACCTTC,CASSSWAKGAYGYTF
TRBJ1-5,.,TRBV2,.,TGTGCCAGCAGTAAGGAGTATCAGCCCCAGCATTTT,CASSKEYQPQHF
TRBJ2-7,.,TRBV6-2/TRBV6-3,few,TGTGCCAGCAGTTACGGCCCTTTCTCCTACGAGCAGTACTTC,CASSYGPFSYEQYF
TRBJ1-2,TRBD1,TRBV19,.,TGTGCCAGTAGTATAATAGAGGGGGGACAGGGGGACGGCTACACCTTC,CASSIIEGGQGDGYTF
TRBJ1-2,.,TRBV11-2,.,TGTGCCACTGTTTCTCAGGCTAACTATGGCTACACCTTC,CATVSQANYGYTF
TRBJ2-2,TRBD2,TRBV4-2,.,TGTGCCAGCAGCCAACGATTCCCCACTAGCGTCGGGGAGCTGTTTTTT,CASSQRFPTSVGELFF
TRBJ2-2,TRBD1,TRBV6-5,.,TGTGCCGCAGGAACCGGGACAGGGTACACCGGGGAGCTGTTTTTT,CAAGTGTGYTGELFF
TRBJ2-1,.,TRBV6-5,few,TGTGCCAGCAGTTACTCGGAGGAGTCCTTCTACAATGAGCAGTTCTTC,CASSYSEESFYNEQFF
TRBJ1-2,.,TRBV28,.,TGTGCCAGCAGTCCCGCCGCAGGGTATGGGGGCTACACCTTC,CASSPAAGYGGYTF
TRBJ2-1,.,TRBV27,once,TGTGCCAGCAGTTTAGGGGGCAGGTATGGTGAGCAGTTCTTC,CASSLGGRYGEQFF
TRBJ2-5,TRBD2,TRBV19,.,TGTGCCAGTAGCGAATGGGGGGGAGAGACCCAGTACTTC,CASSEWGGETQYF
TRBJ2-2,TRBD1,TRBV7-2,.,TGTGCCAGCAGCTTAGCGGGACAGGGGACGAACACCGGGGAGCTGTTTTTT,CASSLAGQGTNTGELFF
TRBJ1-2,.,TRBV30,few,TGTGCCTGGAGCGCAGGTGGATCGGGCTACACCTTC,CAWSAGGSGYTF
TRBJ1-3,TRBD1,TRBV9,.,TGTGCCAGCAGCGTAGAGGGGGCACCTGGAAACACCATATATTTT,CASSVEGAPGNTIYF
TRBJ1-4,TRBD1,TRBV5-1,.,TGCGCCAGCAGGAGTGGAAGGGGGCTGGATGAAAAACTGTTTTTT,CASRSGRGLDEKLFF
TRBJ1-5,.,TRBV19,.,TGTGCCAGTAGTACCCCCTCCAGGAATCAGCCCCAGCATTTT,CASSTPSRNQPQHF
TRBJ2-3,.,TRBV6-1,once,TGTGCCAGCAGTGACAAAACAGATACGCAGTATTTT,CASSDKTDTQYF